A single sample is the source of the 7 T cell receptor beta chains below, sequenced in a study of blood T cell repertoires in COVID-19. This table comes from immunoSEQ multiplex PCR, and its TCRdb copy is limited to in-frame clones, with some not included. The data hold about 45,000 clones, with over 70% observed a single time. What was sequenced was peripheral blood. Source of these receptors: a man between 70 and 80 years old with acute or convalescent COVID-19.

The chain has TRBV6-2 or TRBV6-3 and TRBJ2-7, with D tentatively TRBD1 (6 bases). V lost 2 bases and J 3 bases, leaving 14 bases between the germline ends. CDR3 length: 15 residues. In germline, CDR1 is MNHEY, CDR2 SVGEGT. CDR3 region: CASSYPRKGGYEQYF. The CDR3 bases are TGTGCCAGCAGTTACCCCAGGAAAGGGGGCTACGAGCAGTACTTC.

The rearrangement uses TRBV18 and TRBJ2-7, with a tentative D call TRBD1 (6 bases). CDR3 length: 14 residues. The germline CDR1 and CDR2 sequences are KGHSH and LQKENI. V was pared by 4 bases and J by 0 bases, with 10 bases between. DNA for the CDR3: TGTGCCAGCTCACGACGACAGGACTCCTACGAGCAGTACTTC. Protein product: CASSRRQDSYEQYF.

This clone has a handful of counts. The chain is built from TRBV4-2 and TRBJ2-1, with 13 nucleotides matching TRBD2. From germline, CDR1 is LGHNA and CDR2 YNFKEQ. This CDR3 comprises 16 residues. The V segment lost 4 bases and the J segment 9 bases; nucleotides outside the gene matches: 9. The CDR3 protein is CASSRTTSGGQGEQFF. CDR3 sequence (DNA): TGTGCCAGCAGCCGTACGACTAGCGGGGGGCAGGGTGAGCAGTTCTTC.

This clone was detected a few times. The CDR3 DNA is TGTGCCATCAGTCCACTCCCCGGACAGGGGGCGGGGAATGGCTACACCTTC. Translated: CAISPLPGQGAGNGYTF. The chain carries TRBV10-3 and TRBJ1-2, with TRBD1 matching over 11 bases. CDR1 and CDR2 from the germline V gene are ENHRY and SYGVKD. The CDR3 runs 17 residues. Losses at the gene ends were 5 bases for V and 6 bases for J; bases not matched to a gene: 14.

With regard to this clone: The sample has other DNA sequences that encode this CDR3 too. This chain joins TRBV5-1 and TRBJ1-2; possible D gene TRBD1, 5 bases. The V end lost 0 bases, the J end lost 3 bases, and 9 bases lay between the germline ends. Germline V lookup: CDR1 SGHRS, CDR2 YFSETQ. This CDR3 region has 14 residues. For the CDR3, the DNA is TGCGCCAGCAGCTTGGGTGACAGTCACTATGGCTACACCTTC. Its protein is CASSLGDSHYGYTF.

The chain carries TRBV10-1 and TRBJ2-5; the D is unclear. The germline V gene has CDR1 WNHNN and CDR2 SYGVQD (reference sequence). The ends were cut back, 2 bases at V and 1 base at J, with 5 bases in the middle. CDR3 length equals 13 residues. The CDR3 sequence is CASSEEFQETQYF. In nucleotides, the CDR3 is TGCGCCAGCAGTGAGGAGTTCCAAGAGACCCAGTACTTC.

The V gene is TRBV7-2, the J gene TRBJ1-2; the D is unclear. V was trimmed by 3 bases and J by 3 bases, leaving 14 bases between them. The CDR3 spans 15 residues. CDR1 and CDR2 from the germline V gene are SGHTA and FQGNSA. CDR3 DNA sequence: TGTGCCAGCAGCTTGAGCTGGCGCGGATACTATGGCTACACCTTC. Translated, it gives CASSLSWRGYYGYTF. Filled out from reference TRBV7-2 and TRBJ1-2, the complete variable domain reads GAGVSQSPSNKVTEKGKDVELRCDPISGHTALYWYRQSLGQGLEFLIYFQGNSAPDKSGLPSDRFSAERTGGSVSTLTIQRTQQEDSAVYLCASSLSWRGYYGYTFGSGTRLTVV.